These T cell receptor beta chains were read from a single sample in a study of blood T cells in healthy people across ages. MiXCR was run by TCRdb on the 5' RACE reads, yielding one entry per CDR3 protein. The data show 850,000 to 1,000,000 distinct CDR3 sequences, roughly half seen once. Specimen: blood. The receptor source for this set is a woman between 55 and 75 years old in good health. The CDR3 runs from the conserved cysteine through the conserved F or W. The order of the fields is J gene, V gene, D gene, CDR3 protein. The D gene is left open where the match is weak.

>.|TRBV6-1|.
CASRGRNEQYF
>TRBJ2-7|TRBV27|TRBD2
CASTTSGRSREQYF
>TRBJ2-2|TRBV25-1|TRBD1
CASSDRTGYGELFF
>TRBJ2-7|TRBV6-1|.
CASSEEGGLSEQYF
>TRBJ1-2|TRBV28|TRBD1
CASSLTLVTGGPSNYGYTF
>TRBJ2-1|TRBV7-2|.
CASSFQGYYNEQFF
>TRBJ2-7|TRBV20-1|.
CSARDGGRNEQYF
>.|TRBV6-5|.
CASSYSTRLAETQYF
>TRBJ2-7|TRBV4-1|.
CASSQLTGYNEQYF
>TRBJ2-5|TRBV20-1|TRBD2
CSMTSGRARETQYF
>TRBJ1-1|TRBV11-2|TRBD1
CASSYARQGRLNTEAFF
>TRBJ1-5|TRBV5-5|.
CASSLRTAVNQPQHF
>TRBJ2-7|TRBV6-2/TRBV6-3|TRBD2
CASSQNYDLASGRVYEQYF
>TRBJ2-5|TRBV20-1|.
CSASENGGEETQYF
>TRBJ2-6|TRBV7-8|.
CASSLSFGANVLTF
>TRBJ2-3|TRBV28|.
CASSFLRRITDTQYF
>TRBJ1-1|TRBV30|.
CAWSKVRAGAEAFF
>TRBJ2-7|TRBV28|TRBD2
CASSPRGERRAYEQYF
>TRBJ1-2|TRBV9|.
CASSVTPQGMFSGYGYTF
>.|TRBV5-1|TRBD2
CASSLTAGVWETQYF
>TRBJ2-5|TRBV27|.
CASSFFGNEQYF
>TRBJ2-5|TRBV7-2|TRBD1
CASSSQGARETQYF